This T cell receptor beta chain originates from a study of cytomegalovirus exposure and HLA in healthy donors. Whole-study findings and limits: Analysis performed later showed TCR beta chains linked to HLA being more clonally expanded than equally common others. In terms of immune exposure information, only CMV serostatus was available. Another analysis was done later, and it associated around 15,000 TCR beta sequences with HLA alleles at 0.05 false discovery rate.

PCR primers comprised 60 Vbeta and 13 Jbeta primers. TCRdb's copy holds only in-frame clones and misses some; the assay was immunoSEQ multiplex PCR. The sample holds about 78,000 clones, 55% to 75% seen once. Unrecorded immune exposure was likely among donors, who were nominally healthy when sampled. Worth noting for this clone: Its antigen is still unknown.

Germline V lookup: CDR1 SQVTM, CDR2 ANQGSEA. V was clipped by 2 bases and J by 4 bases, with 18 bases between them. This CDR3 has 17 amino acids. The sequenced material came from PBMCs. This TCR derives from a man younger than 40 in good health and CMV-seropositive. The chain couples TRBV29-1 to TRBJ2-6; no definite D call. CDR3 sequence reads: CSVERRAAYGGANVLTF. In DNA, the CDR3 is TGCAGCGTTGAACGTCGAGCCGCTTACGGGGGGGCCAACGTCCTGACTTTC.